A few counts support the clone carrying this T cell receptor (beta chain). Its matching antigen is unknown. The study drew donors from healthy Caucasian individuals in Russia aged about 6 to 100. This sample stems from a study of blood T cells in healthy people across ages. The CDR3 sequence is 15 residues long. CDR1 is MNHEY and CDR2 is SMNVEV in the germline V gene (reference sequence). V gave up 0 bases and J gave up 1 base, with 7 bases separating them. Using a J-beta primer mix together with a sample-barcoded 5' primer, a second PCR was run for about 6 to 12 cycles. Each CDR3 protein is one row after TCRdb ran MiXCR on the 5' RACE reads. The table shows hundreds of thousands of distinct CDR3 sequences, with over 40% occurring only once. Findings of the study overall: Strong correlation existed between TCR beta diversity and naive T cell percentage.

The sequenced sample was blood. This chain connects TRBV27 to TRBJ2-1; unclear D gene. The source of this sequence is a man older than 75 in good health. The CDR3 region is CASSLSGQSYNEQFF. Written as DNA, the CDR3 is TGTGCCAGCAGTTTATCGGGTCAGTCCTACAATGAGCAGTTCTTC.